The 10 T cell receptor delta chains in this list originate from one sample, sequenced in a study of gamma-delta T cells after stem cell transplantation. TCRdb redid clone calling on the RT-PCR reads using CATT. The data show about 15,000 delta-chain clones, with 9% to 9.5% seen just once and 55% to 80% held by the top ten. Specimen: gamma-delta T cells. Source of these receptors: a human donor. It is not recorded whose cells these are; they may come from a transplant donor.

This clone was seen ten or more times. The TCRdb protein comes from a much larger clone and disagrees with this DNA's translation at residue 11, likely due to a read error; the protein given here is derived from the DNA. This chain connects TRDV2 to TRDJ1; 11 bases are shared with TRDD3. The CDR3 spans 17 residues. Germline trimming cut 3 bases from V and 1 base from J; bases unmatched to any gene: 9. Germline CDR1 and CDR2: GEAIGNYY and EKD. The CDR3 region is CACDSLMGDTGTDKLIF. In DNA form, the CDR3 reads TGTGCCTGTGACTCTCTCATGGGGGATACGGGCACCGATAAACTCATCTTT.

This clone is medium-sized (0.01 to 0.1%) within its sample. The chain combines TRDV2 with TRDJ1; TRDD3 might be the D (5 bases). V lost 3 bases to trimming and J lost 2 bases, with 12 bases between them. This CDR3 has 14 residues. From germline, CDR1 is GEAIGNYY and CDR2 EKD. CDR3 region: CACDPLGGTDKLIF. The CDR3, as DNA: TGTGCCTGTGACCCTCTCGGGGGGACCGATAAACTCATCTTT.

A few counts support this clone. TCRdb shows a much larger clone's protein in place of this DNA's translation, and the two differ at residue 13, likely through a read error; the protein shown is translated from the DNA. V usage is TRDV2 and J usage is TRDJ3, with 8 positions matching TRDD3. This CDR3 is built from 25 residues. V lost 0 bases and J lost 1; bases outside the gene matches: 25. Per the germline V gene, CDR1 is GEAIGNYY and CDR2 is EKD. The DNA for the CDR3 is TGTGCCTGTGACACCGTCGGGAGTGTACGACTGGGGGGTACCCTAGGGTCCTGGGACACCCGACAGATGTTTTTC. As protein: CACDTVGSVRLGGTLGSWDTRQMFF.

This clone has a handful of counts. Given a far larger clone just one base away, this is likely a sequencing read error. At the DNA level, this CDR3 is encoded by other sequences in the same sample as well. V is TRDV2 and J is TRDJ1; D might be TRDD3 (5 bases). CDR3 length: 17 residues. Germline V CDR1 and CDR2: GEAIGNYY, EKD. Trimming took off 0 bases at V and 0 bases at J, with 16 bases between the two ends. CDR3 loop: CACDTLGDMINTDKLIF. CDR3 nucleotides: TGTGCCTGTGACACCCTGGGAGATATGATTAACACCGATAAACTCATCTTT.

Only a few counts were recorded for this clone. It is likely a read error: a sequence one base away is far more abundant. At the DNA level, this CDR3 is encoded by other sequences in the same sample as well. This chain links TRDV2 with TRDJ1; D is perhaps TRDD3 (5 bases). The CDR3 contains 21 residues. In germline, CDR1 is GEAIGNYY, CDR2 EKD. V was trimmed by 0 bases and J by 1 base, leaving 29 bases between them. The CDR3 here is CACDTVESHLRTGVLTDKLIF. CDR3 nucleotide sequence: TGTGCCTGTGACACCGTTGAGTCCCACCTGCGTACTGGCGTACTCACCGATAAACTCATCTTT.

As to this clone: The junction departs from germline at one end; a sequencing error may be responsible. The V gene is TRDV2, the J gene TRDJ3, with 8 bases fitting TRDD3. The CDR3 is made up of 20 amino acids. The germline V gene has CDR1 GEAIGNYY and CDR2 EKD. CDR3 nucleotide sequence: TGTGCCTGTGACACGCCTACTGGGGGCTCGATCTCCTGTGACACCCGCCAGATGTTTTTC. It specifies CACDTPTGGSISCDTRQMFF.

Concerning this clone itself: This DNA's translation differs at residue 9 from TCRdb's protein, which comes from a much larger clone; a read error is likely, and the protein shown is translated from the DNA. This rearrangement joins TRDV2 to TRDJ1; a possible D gene is TRDD3 (5 bases). V was pared by 0 bases and J by 7 bases, with 17 bases between. CDR1 and CDR2 from the germline V gene are GEAIGNYY and EKD. This CDR3 region has 15 residues. The CDR3 region has the DNA TGTGCCTGTGACACCGTAGTGGGGCCACGGAGTAAACTCATCTTT. Its translation is CACDTVVGPRSKLIF.

This clone was detected only a few times. TCRdb's listed protein matches a much larger clone and diverges from this DNA's translation at residue 3, likely through a read error; the protein shown comes from the DNA. The rearrangement joins TRDV1 to TRDJ1; 11 nucleotides agree with TRDD3. The CDR3 consists of 22 residues. Germline lookup yields CDR1 TSWWSYY and CDR2 QGS. The CDR3 DNA is TGTGCTGTTGGGGCTCCTCCTATGTGGGGGATACGACACTTTTTGTACACCGATAAACTCATCTTT. This translates into CAVGAPPMWGIRHFLYTDKLIF.

With regard to this clone: This DNA translates differently at residue 8 from the TCRdb protein, which is that of a much larger clone; a read error is likely, and the protein shown is the DNA's own translation. Other nucleotide sequences from this sample produce the same CDR3. The chain recombines TRDV1 with TRDJ2, with 9 positions matching TRDD3. CDR1 is TSWWSYY, CDR2 QGS, per germline. The CDR3 extends over 23 amino acids. The CDR3 DNA reads as TGTGCCCTTGGGAAGGGGATCCCACTGAAATACGGGGGGATACTGGACTTGACAGCACAACTCTTCTTT. It yields the protein CALGKGIPLKYGGILDLTAQLFF.

This clone was counted only a few times. The mismatch at residue 15 between this DNA's translation and the TCRdb protein of a much larger clone likely reflects a read error; the protein shown is translated from the DNA. The V gene is TRDV2, the J gene TRDJ3; the match to TRDD3 covers 8 bases. Germline V gene lookup returns CDR1 GEAIGNYY and CDR2 EKD. This CDR3 region has 20 residues. CDR3 in DNA: TGTGCCTGTGACACTCCCGATGGGGGATCCTCCTCCTGGGACCCCCGACAGATGTTTTTC. It encodes CACDTPDGGSSSWDPRQMFF.